The sequence of this TCR beta chain was determined in a study of CXCR3-negative and CXCR3-positive naive CD8 T cells. Study-level points and caveats: The study found more hydrophobic TRB CDR3s in CXCR3-positive naive cells than in CXCR3-negative naive cells.

All TRB cDNA libraries came from 5' RACE performed with UMI labels. TCRdb re-called the 5' RACE reads and catalogs CDR3 proteins one per entry, DNA excluded. Its table lists approximately 98,000 distinct CDR3 sequences. Regarding this clonotype: Antigen: not known.

The V gene's germline CDR1 is SGHTA and CDR2 FQGNSA. This CDR3 contains 16 residues. This clonotype was obtained from a human donor in good health. Some clones in this sample may be carry-over from other donors' samples. Sequenced: naive CXCR3+ CD8+ T cells from blood. Subset in this sample: CD45RO-CCR7+CD27+CD95- naive CD8+ T cells expressing CXCR3 (TNR3+). J is TRBJ2-7 and V is TRBV7-2; TCRdb names TRBD2, which stays unverified in the absence of DNA. CDR3 loop: CASSGLAGRAAAQQYF.